Listed here are 10 T cell receptor beta chains from one sample, sequenced in a study of technical replicates of blood from several donors. Method: immunoSEQ multiplex PCR; TCRdb's copy keeps in-frame clones and lacks some. Seen here are 65,000 to 80,000 clones, 80% to 95% observed once, and the top ten hold 0.3% to 0.45%. Sequencing was performed on T cells isolated from PBMCs. Receptors were obtained from a human donor in good health.

V gene TRBV9 combines with J gene TRBJ1-1; D is undetermined. Trimming took off 1 base at V and 7 bases at J, with 14 bases between the two ends. Germline CDR1 reads SGDLS; CDR2 reads YYNGEE. The CDR3 runs 14 residues. The CDR3 loop is CASSVSEGSVEAFF. CDR3 bases: TGTGCCAGCAGCGTATCCGAGGGTTCCGTTGAAGCTTTCTTT.

This rearrangement joins TRBV7-2 to TRBJ2-7; 7 positions match TRBD2. V dropped 3 bases and J dropped 0; count of bases not matched to a gene: 5. The CDR3 has 15 amino acids. Germline CDR1 is SGHTA and CDR2 is FQGNSA. The CDR3 here is CASSLSGASSYEQYF. CDR3 sequence (DNA): TGTGCCAGCAGCTTGAGCGGGGCTTCCTCCTACGAGCAGTACTTC.

The chain combines TRBV5-4 with TRBJ2-7, with 7 bases that match TRBD2. In germline, CDR1 is SGHNT, CDR2 YYREEE (reference sequence). The CDR3 is 13 amino acids. V was clipped by 2 bases and J by 5 bases; unmatched bases: 4. The CDR3 sequence is CASSLAGWDEQYF. The CDR3 coding sequence is TGTGCCAGCAGCTTAGCGGGATGGGACGAGCAGTACTTC.

The chain employs TRBV18 and TRBJ2-5; D gene ambiguous. Germline lookup yields CDR1 KGHSH and CDR2 LQKENI. The CDR3 totals 11 residues. Trimming shortened V by 5 bases and J by 2 bases, and 3 bases separated the two germline ends. The CDR3 region has the DNA TGTGCCAGCTCATCTCAAGAGACCCAGTACTTC. Amino acids: CASSSQETQYF.

This clone came up a few times. The genes are TRBV2 and TRBJ2-7, with D perhaps TRBD2 (5 bases). The germline CDR1 and CDR2 sequences are SNHLY and FYNNEI. Trimming stripped 10 bases from V and 5 bases from J, with 21 bases between. The CDR3 extends over 14 amino acids. The CDR3: CANSGEKHEDEQYF. The CDR3 coding sequence is TGTGCCAACAGCGGAGAGAAACATGAGGACGAGCAGTACTTC.

The J gene is TRBJ1-1, the V gene TRBV2, with 8 bases lining up with TRBD1. V dropped 2 bases and J dropped 2; count of bases not matched to a gene: 1. Germline V gene data show CDR1 as SNHLY and CDR2 as FYNNEI. This CDR3 has 14 residues. The CDR3 loop is CASSEQGANTEAFF. The DNA for the CDR3 is TGTGCCAGCAGTGAACAGGGGGCTAACACTGAAGCTTTCTTT.

This chain connects TRBV28 to TRBJ2-7; TRBD2 aligns across 8 bases. CDR1 is MDHEN and CDR2 is SYDVKM in the germline V gene. The CDR3 has 13 residues. CDR3 sequence reads: CARSSKARTSREV. The CDR3 nucleotides are TGTGCCAGAAGTTCTAAGGCTCGGACTAGCAGGGAGGTC.

The rearrangement joins TRBV10-3 to TRBJ2-1; tentatively, D is TRBD2 (6 bases). The CDR3 spans 14 residues. V lost 2 bases and J 6 bases, leaving 11 bases between the germline ends. Per the germline V gene, CDR1 is ENHRY and CDR2 is SYGVKD. The CDR3 region is CAISEPRERNEQFF. CDR3 in DNA: TGTGCCATCAGTGAGCCCCGGGAGCGCAATGAGCAGTTCTTC.

This rearrangement joins TRBV7-2 to TRBJ2-3, with unresolved D. This CDR3 contains 14 residues. From germline, CDR1 is SGHTA and CDR2 FQGNSA. Trimming took 1 base from V and 0 from J, leaving 5 bases between them. The CDR3 here is CASSLGLSTDTQYF. CDR3 DNA sequence: TGTGCCAGCAGCTTAGGTCTCAGCACAGATACGCAGTATTTT. The full variable domain, completed using reference TRBV7-2 and TRBJ2-3, is GAGVSQSPSNKVTEKGKDVELRCDPISGHTALYWYRQSLGQGLEFLIYFQGNSAPDKSGLPSDRFSAERTGGSVSTLTIQRTQQEDSAVYLCASSLGLSTDTQYFGPGTRLTVL.

J is TRBJ2-7 and V is TRBV5-1; 7 bases match TRBD2. Per germline, CDR1 SGHRS and CDR2 YFSETQ. With V trimmed by 2 bases and J by 1 base, 3 bases remained unmatched. The CDR3 runs to 14 residues. Written as DNA, the CDR3 is TGCGCCAGCAGCTTTCAGCGGGGATCCTACGAGCAGTACTTC. Amino acid sequence: CASSFQRGSYEQYF.